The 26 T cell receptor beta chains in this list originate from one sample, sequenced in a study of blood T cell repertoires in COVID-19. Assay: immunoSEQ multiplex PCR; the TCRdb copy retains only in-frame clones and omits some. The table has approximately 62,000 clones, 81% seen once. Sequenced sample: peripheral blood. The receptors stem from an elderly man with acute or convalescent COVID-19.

This chain's CDR3 is CASSLGGEDIQYF. CDR3 bases: TGCGCCAGCAGCTTGGGGGGCGAGGACATTCAGTACTTC. The chain joins TRBV5-1 to TRBJ2-4, with a possible D match to TRBD1 (5 bases). The germline V gene has CDR1 SGHRS and CDR2 YFSETQ. The V end lost 0 bases, the J end lost 8 bases, and 9 bases lay between the germline ends. The CDR3 spans 13 residues.

Here the CDR3 reads CATSKGVDYGYTF. The CDR3 DNA sequence: TGTGCCACCAGCAAAGGGGTGGACTATGGCTACACCTTC. The chain has TRBV15 and TRBJ1-2; D is perhaps TRBD1 (5 bases). V lost 4 bases and J 3 bases, leaving 9 bases between the germline ends. The germline V gene encodes CDR1 LNHNV and CDR2 YYDKDF (reference sequence). The CDR3 is 13 amino acids. The full variable domain, in which reference TRBV15 and TRBJ1-2 provide the parts outside the CDR3, is DAMVIQNPRYQVTQFGKPVTLSCSQTLNHNVMYWYQQKSSQAPKLLFHYYDKDFNNEADTPDNFQSRRPNTSFCFLDIRSPGLGDTAMYLCATSKGVDYGYTFGSGTRLTVV.

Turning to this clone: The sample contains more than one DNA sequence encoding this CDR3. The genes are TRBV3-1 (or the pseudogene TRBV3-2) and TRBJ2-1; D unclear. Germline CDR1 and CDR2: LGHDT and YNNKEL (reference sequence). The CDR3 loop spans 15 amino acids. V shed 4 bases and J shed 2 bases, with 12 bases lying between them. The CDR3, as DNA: TGTGCCAGCAGCCCAACCGGGTACACCTACAATGAGCAGTTCTTC. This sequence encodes CASSPTGYTYNEQFF.

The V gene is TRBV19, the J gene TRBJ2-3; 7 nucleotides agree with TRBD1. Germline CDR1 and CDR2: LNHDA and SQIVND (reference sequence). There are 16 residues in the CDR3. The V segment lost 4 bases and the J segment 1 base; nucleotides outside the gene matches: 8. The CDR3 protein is CASSSSGTARTDTQYF. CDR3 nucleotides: TGTGCCAGTAGTAGCTCCGGGACAGCTCGCACAGATACGCAGTATTTT.

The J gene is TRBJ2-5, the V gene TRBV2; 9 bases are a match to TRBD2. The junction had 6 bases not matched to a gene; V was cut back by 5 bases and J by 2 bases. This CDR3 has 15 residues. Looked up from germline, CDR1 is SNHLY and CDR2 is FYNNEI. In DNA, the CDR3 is TGTGCCAGCAGTTCGGAGCGGGGGGCGCAAGAGACCCAGTACTTC. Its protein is CASSSERGAQETQYF. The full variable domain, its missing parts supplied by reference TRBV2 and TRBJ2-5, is EPEVTQTPSHQVTQMGQEVILRCVPISNHLYFYWYRQILGQKVEFLVSFYNNEISEKSEIFDDQFSVERPDGSNFTLKIRSTKLEDSAMYFCASSSERGAQETQYFGPGTRLLVL.

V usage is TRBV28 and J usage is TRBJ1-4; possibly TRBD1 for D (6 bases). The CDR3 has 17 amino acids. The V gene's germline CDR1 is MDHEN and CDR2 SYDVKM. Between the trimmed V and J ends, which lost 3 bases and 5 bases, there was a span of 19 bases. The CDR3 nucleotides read TGTGCCAGCAGTTTCAACCCGGGGGGGGCGGGGAATGAAAAACTGTTTTTT. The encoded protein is CASSFNPGGAGNEKLFF.

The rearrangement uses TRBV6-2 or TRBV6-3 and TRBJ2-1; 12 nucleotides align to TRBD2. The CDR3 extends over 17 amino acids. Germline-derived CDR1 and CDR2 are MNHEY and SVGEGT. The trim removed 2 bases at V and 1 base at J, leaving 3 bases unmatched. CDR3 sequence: CASSYPTSGGSYNEQFF. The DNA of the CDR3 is TGTGCCAGCAGTTACCCGACTAGCGGGGGTTCCTACAATGAGCAGTTCTTC.

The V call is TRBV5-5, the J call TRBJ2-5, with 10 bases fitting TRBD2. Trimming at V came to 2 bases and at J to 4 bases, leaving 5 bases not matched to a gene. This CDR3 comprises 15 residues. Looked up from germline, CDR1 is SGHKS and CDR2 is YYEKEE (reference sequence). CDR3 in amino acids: CASSLAGGEVETQYF. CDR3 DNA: TGTGCCAGCAGCTTAGCGGGGGGGGAGGTAGAGACCCAGTACTTC.

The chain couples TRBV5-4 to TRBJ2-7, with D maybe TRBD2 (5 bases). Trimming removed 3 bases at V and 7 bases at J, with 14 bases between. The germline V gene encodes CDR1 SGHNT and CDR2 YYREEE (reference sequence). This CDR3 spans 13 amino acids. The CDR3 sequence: CASSSDGRGEQYF. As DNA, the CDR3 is TGTGCCAGCAGCTCCGACGGACGAGGGGAGCAGTACTTC.

CDR3 amino acids: CASSQEGGPIREKLFF. Here the CDR3 DNA reads TGCGCCAGCAGCCAAGAGGGCGGGCCGATACGGGAAAAACTGTTTTTT. This sequence joins TRBV4-1 and TRBJ1-4; D uncertain. The CDR3 sequence is 16 residues long. V dropped 0 bases and J dropped 8 bases, with 16 bases sitting between them. Germline assignment: CDR1 MGHRA and CDR2 YSYEKL.

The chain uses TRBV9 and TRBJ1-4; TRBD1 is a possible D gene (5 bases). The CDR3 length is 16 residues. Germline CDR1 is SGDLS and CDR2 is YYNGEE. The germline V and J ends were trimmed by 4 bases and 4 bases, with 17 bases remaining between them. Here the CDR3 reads CASSRPGVSGNEKLFF. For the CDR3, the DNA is TGTGCCAGCAGCCGACCGGGGGTATCTGGTAATGAAAAACTGTTTTTT.

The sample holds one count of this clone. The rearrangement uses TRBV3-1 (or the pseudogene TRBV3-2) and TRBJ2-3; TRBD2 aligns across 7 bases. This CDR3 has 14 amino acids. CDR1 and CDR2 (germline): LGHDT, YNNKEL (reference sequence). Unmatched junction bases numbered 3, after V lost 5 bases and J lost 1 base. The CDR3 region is CASSFTSGTDTQYF. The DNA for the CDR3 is TGTGCCAGCAGCTTTACTAGCGGCACAGATACGCAGTATTTT.

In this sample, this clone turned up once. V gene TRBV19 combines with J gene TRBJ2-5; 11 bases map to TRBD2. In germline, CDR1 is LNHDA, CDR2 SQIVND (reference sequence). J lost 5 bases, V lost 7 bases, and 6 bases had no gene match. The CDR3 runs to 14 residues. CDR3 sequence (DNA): TGTGCCAGTACCAAGACTAGCGGGGACGAGACCCAGTACTTC. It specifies CASTKTSGDETQYF.

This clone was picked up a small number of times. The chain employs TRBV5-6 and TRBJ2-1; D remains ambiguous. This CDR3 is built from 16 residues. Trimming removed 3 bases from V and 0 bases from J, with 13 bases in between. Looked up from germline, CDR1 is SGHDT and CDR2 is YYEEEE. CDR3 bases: TGTGCCAGCAGCTCGAGGCAGATGAGCTCCTACAATGAGCAGTTCTTC. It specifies CASSSRQMSSYNEQFF.

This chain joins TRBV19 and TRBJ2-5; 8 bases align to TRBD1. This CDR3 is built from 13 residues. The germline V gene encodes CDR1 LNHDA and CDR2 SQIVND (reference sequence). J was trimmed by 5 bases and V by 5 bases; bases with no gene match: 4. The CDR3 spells CASSQQGAETQYF. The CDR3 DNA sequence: TGTGCCAGTAGTCAGCAGGGGGCTGAGACCCAGTACTTC. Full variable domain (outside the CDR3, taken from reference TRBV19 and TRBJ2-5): DGGITQSPKYLFRKEGQNVTLSCEQNLNHDAMYWYRQDPGQGLRLIYYSQIVNDFQKGDIAEGYSVSREKKESFPLTVTSAQKNPTAFYLCASSQQGAETQYFGPGTRLLVL.

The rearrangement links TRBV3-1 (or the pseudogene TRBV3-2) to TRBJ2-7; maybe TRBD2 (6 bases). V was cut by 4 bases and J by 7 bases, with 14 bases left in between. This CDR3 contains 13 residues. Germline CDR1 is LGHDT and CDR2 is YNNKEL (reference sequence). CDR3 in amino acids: CASSLGQGREQYF. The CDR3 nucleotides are TGTGCCAGCAGCCTCGGGCAAGGGAGGGAGCAGTACTTC.

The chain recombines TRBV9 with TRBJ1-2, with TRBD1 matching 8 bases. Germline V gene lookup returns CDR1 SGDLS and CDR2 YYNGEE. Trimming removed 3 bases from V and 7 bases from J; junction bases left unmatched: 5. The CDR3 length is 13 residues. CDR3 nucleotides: TGTGCCAGCAGCGGCGCCGACAGGGGTGGCTACACCTTC. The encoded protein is CASSGADRGGYTF.

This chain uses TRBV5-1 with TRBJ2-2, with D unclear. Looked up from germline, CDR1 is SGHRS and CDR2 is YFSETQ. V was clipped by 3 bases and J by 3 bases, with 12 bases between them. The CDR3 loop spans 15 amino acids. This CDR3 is CASSSSPDYTGELFF. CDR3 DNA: TGCGCCAGCAGCTCAAGCCCTGACTACACCGGGGAGCTGTTTTTT. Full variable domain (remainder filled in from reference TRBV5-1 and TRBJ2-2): KAGVTQTPRYLIKTRGQQVTLSCSPISGHRSVSWYQQTPGQGLQFLFEYFSETQRNKGNFPGRFSGRQFSNSRSEMNVSTLELGDSALYLCASSSSPDYTGELFFGEGSRLTVL.

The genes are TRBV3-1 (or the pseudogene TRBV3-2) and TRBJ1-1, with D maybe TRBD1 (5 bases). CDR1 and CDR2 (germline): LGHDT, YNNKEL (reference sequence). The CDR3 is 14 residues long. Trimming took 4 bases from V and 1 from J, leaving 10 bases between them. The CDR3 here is CASSPQGPNTEAFF. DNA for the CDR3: TGTGCCAGCAGCCCTCAGGGTCCGAACACTGAAGCTTTCTTT.

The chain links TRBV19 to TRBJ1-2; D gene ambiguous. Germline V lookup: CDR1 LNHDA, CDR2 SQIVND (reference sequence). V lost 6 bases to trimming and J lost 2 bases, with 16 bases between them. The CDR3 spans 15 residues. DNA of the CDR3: TGTGCCAGTAGAAATGCCCGAGACTTCAACTATGGCTACACCTTC. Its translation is CASRNARDFNYGYTF.

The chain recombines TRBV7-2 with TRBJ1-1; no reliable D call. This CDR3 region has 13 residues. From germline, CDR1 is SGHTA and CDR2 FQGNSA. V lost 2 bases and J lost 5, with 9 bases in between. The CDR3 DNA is TGTGCCAGCAGCTTAACGCGGAATACTGAAGCTTTCTTT. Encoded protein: CASSLTRNTEAFF.

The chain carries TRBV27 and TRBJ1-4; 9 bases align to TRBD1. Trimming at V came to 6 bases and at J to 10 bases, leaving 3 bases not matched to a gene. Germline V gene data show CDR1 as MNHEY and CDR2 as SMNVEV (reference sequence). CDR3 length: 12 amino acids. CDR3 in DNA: TGTGCCAGCAGCCGGGGACAGGGAAAACTGTTTTTT. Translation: CASSRGQGKLFF.

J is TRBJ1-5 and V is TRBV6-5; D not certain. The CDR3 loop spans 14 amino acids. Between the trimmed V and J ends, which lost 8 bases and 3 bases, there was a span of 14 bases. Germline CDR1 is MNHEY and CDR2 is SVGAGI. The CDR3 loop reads CASLVSGFNQPQHF. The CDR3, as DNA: TGTGCCAGCCTGGTATCCGGTTTCAATCAGCCCCAGCATTTT.

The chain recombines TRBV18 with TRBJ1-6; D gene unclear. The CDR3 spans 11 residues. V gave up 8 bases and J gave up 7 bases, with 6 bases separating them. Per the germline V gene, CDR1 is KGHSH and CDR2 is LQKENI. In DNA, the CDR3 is TGTGCCAGCCCAATGAATTCACCCCTCCACTTT. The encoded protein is CASPMNSPLHF.

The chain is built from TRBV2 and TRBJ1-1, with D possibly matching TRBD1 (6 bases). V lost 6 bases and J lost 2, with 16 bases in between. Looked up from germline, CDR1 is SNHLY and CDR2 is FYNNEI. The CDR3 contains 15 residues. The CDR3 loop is CASRASGALNTEAFF. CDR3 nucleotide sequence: TGTGCCAGCAGAGCCTCAGGGGCTCTAAACACTGAAGCTTTCTTT.

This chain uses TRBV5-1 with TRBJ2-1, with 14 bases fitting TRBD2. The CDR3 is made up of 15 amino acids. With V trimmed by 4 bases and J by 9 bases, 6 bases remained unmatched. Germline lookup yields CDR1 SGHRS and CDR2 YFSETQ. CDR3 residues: CASSVTSGGAAEQFF. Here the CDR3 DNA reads TGCGCCAGCAGCGTGACTAGCGGGGGGGCCGCTGAGCAGTTCTTC. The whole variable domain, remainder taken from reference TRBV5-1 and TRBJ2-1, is KAGVTQTPRYLIKTRGQQVTLSCSPISGHRSVSWYQQTPGQGLQFLFEYFSETQRNKGNFPGRFSGRQFSNSRSEMNVSTLELGDSALYLCASSVTSGGAAEQFFGPGTRLTVL.